A selection of T cell receptor beta chains follows, all from one sample in a study of blood T cell repertoires in COVID-19. This table comes from immunoSEQ multiplex PCR, and its TCRdb copy is limited to in-frame clones, with some not included. The profile shows 45,000 to 50,000 clones, roughly nine tenths of them singletons. Specimen: peripheral blood. The receptors were sampled from a human donor in a cohort sampled during active COVID-19. The CDR3 runs from the conserved cysteine through the conserved F or W. D genes are given only for firm matches. Part of the rows lack a size; the others show once, few, many or a class for expanded clones.

D gene	clone size	V gene	J gene	CDR3 DNA	CDR3 protein
TRBD1	NA	TRBV19	TRBJ2-3	TGTGCCAGTAGTATAGATTCAGGGGGAAGTACGCAGTATTTT	CASSIDSGGSTQYF
NA	NA	TRBV19	TRBJ1-2	TGTGCCAGTATGTCCCCATTGTGGCGGAGGTTTAACTATGGCTACACCTTC	CASMSPLWRRFNYGYTF
NA	NA	TRBV4-1	TRBJ2-7	TGCGCCAGCAGCCCCGAGGGCAGGGGAGCCCCCTACGAGCAGTACTTC	CASSPEGRGAPYEQYF
NA	NA	TRBV7-2	TRBJ2-1	TGTGCCAGCAGCTTAACGGCACTAAGGAACAATGAGCAGTTCTTC	CASSLTALRNNEQFF
TRBD2	few	TRBV6-1	TRBJ2-3	TGTGCCAGCAGTGAAGTCCGGGGGGGGCCAGATACGCAGTATTTT	CASSEVRGGPDTQYF
TRBD2	NA	TRBV6-4	TRBJ2-3	TGTGCCAGCAGTGAGGCTAGCGGGGCATATACGCAGTATTTT	CASSEASGAYTQYF
TRBD1	NA	TRBV14	TRBJ1-4	TGTGCCAGCAGCTCCGGGACAGGGGGTGAAAAACTGTTTTTT	CASSSGTGGEKLFF
TRBD2	NA	TRBV19	TRBJ2-7	TGTGCCAGTTGGGGGGGAGGGACCTACGAGCAGTACTTC	CASWGGGTYEQYF
TRBD1	NA	TRBV6-1	TRBJ1-5	TGTGCCAGCAGTGAACGACAGGGGGCGGGTCAGCCCCAGCATTTT	CASSERQGAGQPQHF
NA	NA	TRBV3-1/TRBV3-2	TRBJ2-7	TGTGCCAGCAGCCTGCGAGGGCCCTCCTACGAGCAGTACTTC	CASSLRGPSYEQYF
TRBD1	NA	TRBV7-9	TRBJ1-1	TGTGCCAGCAGCCCGAACAGGGGGCGATCCACTGAAGCTTTCTTT	CASSPNRGRSTEAFF
TRBD1	NA	TRBV6-5	TRBJ2-7	TGTGCCAGCAGTCGAACTTTCGGACAGGGAGGAGAGCAGTACTTC	CASSRTFGQGGEQYF
NA	NA	TRBV2	TRBJ1-2	TGTGCCAGCATTGAGAGAGGCCCGGAGGCCTATGGCTACACCTTC	CASIERGPEAYGYTF
NA	NA	TRBV7-2	TRBJ1-5	TGTGCCAGCAGTCGCGACAGAGCAAGCAATCAGCCCCAGCATTTT	CASSRDRASNQPQHF
NA	few	TRBV3-1/TRBV3-2	TRBJ2-3	TGTGCCAGCAGCCACGACCGGGAGGATACGCAGTATTTT	CASSHDREDTQYF
NA	NA	TRBV10-3	TRBJ1-1	TGTGCCATCAGTGTCGGCGGAGGGGAGGACACTGAAGCTTTCTTT	CAISVGGGEDTEAFF
TRBD1	NA	TRBV9	TRBJ2-3	TGTGCCAGCAGCATCCGGACAGGGCAAGGGGAGGATACGCAGTATTTT	CASSIRTGQGEDTQYF
TRBD2	NA	TRBV28	TRBJ2-1	TGTGCCAGCAGGGAACCCGGGGGGGGACCCTACAATGAGCAGTTCTTC	CASREPGGGPYNEQFF
TRBD2	NA	TRBV5-6	TRBJ2-7	TGTGCCAGCAGCTTGGGACTAGCGGGAATCGAGCAGTACTTC	CASSLGLAGIEQYF